This T cell receptor (beta chain) appears in the sequencing data of a study of cytomegalovirus exposure and HLA in healthy donors. Use of 60 Vbeta and 13 Jbeta primers characterized the PCR. Assay: immunoSEQ multiplex PCR; the TCRdb copy retains only in-frame clones and omits some. The sample includes approximately 92,000 clones, around 85% of them seen just once. Trimming shortened V by 6 bases and J by 2 bases, and 12 bases separated the two germline ends. There are 14 residues in the CDR3. Looked up from germline, CDR1 is SNHLY and CDR2 is FYNNEI. Sequenced sample: PBMCs. This sequence originates from a girl aged 2-10 years in good health and CMV-seropositive. V is TRBV2 and J is TRBJ2-3, with a possible D match to TRBD1 (5 bases). CDR3 sequence: CASRSQANTDTQYF. Here the CDR3 DNA reads TGTGCCAGCAGATCACAGGCGAACACAGATACGCAGTATTTT.